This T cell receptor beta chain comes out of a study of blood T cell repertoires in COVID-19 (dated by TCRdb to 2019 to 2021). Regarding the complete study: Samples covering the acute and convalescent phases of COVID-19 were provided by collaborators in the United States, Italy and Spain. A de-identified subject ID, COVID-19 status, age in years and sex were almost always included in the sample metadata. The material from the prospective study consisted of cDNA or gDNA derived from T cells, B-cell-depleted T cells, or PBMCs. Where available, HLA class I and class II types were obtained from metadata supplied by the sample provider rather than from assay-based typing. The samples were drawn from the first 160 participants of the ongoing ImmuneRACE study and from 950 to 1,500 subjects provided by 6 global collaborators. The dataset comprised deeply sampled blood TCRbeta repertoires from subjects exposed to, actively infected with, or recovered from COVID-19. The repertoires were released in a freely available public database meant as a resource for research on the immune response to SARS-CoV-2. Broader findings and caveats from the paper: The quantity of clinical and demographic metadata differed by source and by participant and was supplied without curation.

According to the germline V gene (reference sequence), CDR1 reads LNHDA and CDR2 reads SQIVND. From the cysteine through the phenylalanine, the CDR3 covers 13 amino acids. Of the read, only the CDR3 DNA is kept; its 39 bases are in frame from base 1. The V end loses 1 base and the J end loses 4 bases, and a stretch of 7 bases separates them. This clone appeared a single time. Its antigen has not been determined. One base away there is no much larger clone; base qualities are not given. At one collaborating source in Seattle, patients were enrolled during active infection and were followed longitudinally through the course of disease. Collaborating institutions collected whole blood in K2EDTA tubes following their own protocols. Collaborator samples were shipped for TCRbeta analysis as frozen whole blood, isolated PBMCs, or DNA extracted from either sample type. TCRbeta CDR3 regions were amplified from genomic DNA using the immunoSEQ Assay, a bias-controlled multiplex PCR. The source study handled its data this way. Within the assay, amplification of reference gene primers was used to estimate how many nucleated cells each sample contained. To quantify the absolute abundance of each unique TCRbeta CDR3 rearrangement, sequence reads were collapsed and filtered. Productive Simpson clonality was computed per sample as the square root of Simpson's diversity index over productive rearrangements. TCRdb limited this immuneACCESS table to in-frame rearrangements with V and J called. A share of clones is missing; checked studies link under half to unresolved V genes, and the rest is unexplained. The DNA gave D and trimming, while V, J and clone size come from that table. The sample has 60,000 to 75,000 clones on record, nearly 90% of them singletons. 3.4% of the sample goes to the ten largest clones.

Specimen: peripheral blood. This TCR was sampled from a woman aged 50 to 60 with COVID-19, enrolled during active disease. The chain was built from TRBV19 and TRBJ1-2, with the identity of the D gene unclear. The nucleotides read TGTGCCAGTAGTATAGGGTCACTCTATGGCTACACCTTC. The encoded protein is CASSIGSLYGYTF.